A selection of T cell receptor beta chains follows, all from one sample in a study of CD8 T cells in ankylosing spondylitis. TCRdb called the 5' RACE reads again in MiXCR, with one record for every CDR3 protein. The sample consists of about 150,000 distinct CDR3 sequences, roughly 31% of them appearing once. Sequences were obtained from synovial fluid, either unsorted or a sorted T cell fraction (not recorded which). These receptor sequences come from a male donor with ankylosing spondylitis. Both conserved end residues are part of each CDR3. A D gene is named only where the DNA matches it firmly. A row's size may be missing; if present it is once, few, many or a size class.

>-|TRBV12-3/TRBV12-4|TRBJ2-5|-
CASSFDEGRGKTQYF
TGTGCCAGCAGTTTTGATGAGGGTAGGGGAAAGACCCAGTACTTC
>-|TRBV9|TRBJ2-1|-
CASSVIDYNEQFF
TGTGCCAGCAGCGTAATAGATTACAATGAGCAGTTCTTC
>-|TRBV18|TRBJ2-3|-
CASSHYTDTQYF
TGTGCCAGCTCACACTACACAGATACGCAGTATTTT
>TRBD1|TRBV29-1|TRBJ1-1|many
CSVTGVNTEAFF
TGCAGCGTAACAGGGGTGAACACTGAAGCTTTCTTT
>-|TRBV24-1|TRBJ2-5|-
CATSDFRQGQETQYF
TGTGCCACCAGTGATTTTCGGCAGGGTCAAGAGACCCAGTACTTC
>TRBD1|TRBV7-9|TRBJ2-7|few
CASSPGTGRYEQYF
TGTGCCAGCAGCCCGGGGACAGGGAGGTACGAGCAGTACTTC
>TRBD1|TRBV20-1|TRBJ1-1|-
CSARSGQSNTEAFF
TGCAGTGCTAGATCGGGACAGTCGAACACTGAAGCTTTCTTT
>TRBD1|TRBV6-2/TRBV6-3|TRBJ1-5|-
CASSRDRVNQPQHF
TGTGCCAGCTCACGGGACAGGGTGAATCAGCCCCAGCATTTT
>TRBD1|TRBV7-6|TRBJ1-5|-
CASSLGQRLNQPQHF
TGTGCCAGCAGCCTGGGACAGCGGCTCAATCAGCCCCAGCATTTT
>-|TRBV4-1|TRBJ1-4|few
CASSQGTSTNEKLFF
TGCGCCAGCAGCCAGGGGACTTCAACTAATGAAAAACTGTTTTTT
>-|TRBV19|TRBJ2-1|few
CASKGRSDEQFF
TGTGCCAGTAAGGGTAGATCAGATGAGCAGTTCTTC
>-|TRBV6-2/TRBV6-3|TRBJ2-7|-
CASSYSSRGDSGWYEQYF
TGTGCCAGCAGTTACTCGAGCAGGGGGGACTCTGGTTGGTACGAGCAGTACTTC
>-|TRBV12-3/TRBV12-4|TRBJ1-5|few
CASSTERDQPQHF
TGTGCCAGCAGTACAGAGAGGGATCAGCCCCAGCATTTT
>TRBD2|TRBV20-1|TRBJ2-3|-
CSAPNPRRGDTDTQYF
TGCAGTGCTCCCAACCCCCGGCGGGGGGACACAGATACGCAGTATTTT
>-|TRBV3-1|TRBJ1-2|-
CASSQNLGRAFGGYTF
TGTGCCAGCAGCCAAAACCTAGGACGGGCTTTCGGTGGCTACACCTTC